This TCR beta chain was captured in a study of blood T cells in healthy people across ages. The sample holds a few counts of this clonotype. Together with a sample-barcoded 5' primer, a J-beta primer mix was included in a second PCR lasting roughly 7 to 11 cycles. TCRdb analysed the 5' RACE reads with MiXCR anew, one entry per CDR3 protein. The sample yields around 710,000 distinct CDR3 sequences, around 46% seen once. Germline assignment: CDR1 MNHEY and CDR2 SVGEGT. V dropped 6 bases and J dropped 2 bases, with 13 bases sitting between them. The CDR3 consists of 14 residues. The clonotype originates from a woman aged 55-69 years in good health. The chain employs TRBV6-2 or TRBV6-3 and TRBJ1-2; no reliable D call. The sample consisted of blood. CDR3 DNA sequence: TGTGCCAGCAGCACCCAGGCACTAAACTATGGCTACACCTTC. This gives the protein CASSTQALNYGYTF.